Shown below are 24 T cell receptor beta chains from a single sample sequenced in a study of control samples from healthy donors and cancer patients. Produced via immunoSEQ multiplex PCR; TCRdb's table is partial and in-frame only. This table holds roughly 55,000 clones, more than 85% found once. The sample was PBMCs. These receptors all come from a man aged 40-50 years with colorectal cancer.

The V gene is TRBV15, the J gene TRBJ2-5; TRBD1 is a possible D gene (6 bases). This CDR3 is built from 13 residues. V gave up 4 bases and J gave up 7 bases, with 13 bases separating them. Germline V gene lookup returns CDR1 LNHNV and CDR2 YYDKDF (reference sequence). CDR3 DNA: TGTGCCACCAGCAACAACAGGGCGGGGACCCAGTACTTC. It is translated as CATSNNRAGTQYF.

CDR3 sequence (DNA): TGTGCCAGCAGGCTCGGGGGGGGCCCTATCTACGAGCAGTACTTC. It is translated as CASRLGGGPIYEQYF. The rearrangement uses TRBV9 and TRBJ2-7, with 8 bases aligning to TRBD2. V lost 5 bases, J lost 3 bases, and 10 bases stayed unmatched. The CDR3 contains 15 residues. CDR1 SGDLS and CDR2 YYNGEE come from the germline V gene.

This clone was counted once. This sequence joins TRBV5-4 and TRBJ1-2; 7 nucleotides align to TRBD1. Trimming removed 4 bases from V and 5 bases from J; junction bases left unmatched: 11. Germline values: CDR1 SGHNT, CDR2 YYREEE (reference sequence). This CDR3 spans 15 amino acids. CDR3 bases: TGTGCCAGCAGCATCGACAGGGCCCCGCGGTATGGCTACACCTTC. The encoded protein is CASSIDRAPRYGYTF. The full variable domain, in which reference TRBV5-4 and TRBJ1-2 provide the parts outside the CDR3, is ETGVTQSPTHLIKTRGQQVTLRCSSQSGHNTVSWYQQALGQGPQFIFQYYREEENGRGNFPPRFSGLQFPNYSSELNVNALELDDSALYLCASSIDRAPRYGYTFGSGTRLTVV.

The chain recombines TRBV9 with TRBJ1-4; D call uncertain. Germline V gene data show CDR1 as SGDLS and CDR2 as YYNGEE. V was shortened by 3 bases and J by 11 bases, with 17 bases between the two germline ends. This CDR3 is built from 14 residues. CDR3 DNA: TGTGCCAGCAGCGCCCCCCGTGGGAGTCCTAAACTGTTTTTT. Protein sequence: CASSAPRGSPKLFF. The full variable domain, with the rest looked up from reference TRBV9 and TRBJ1-4, is DSGVTQTPKHLITATGQRVTLRCSPRSGDLSVYWYQQSLDQGLQFLIQYYNGEERAKGNILERFSAQQFPDLHSELNLSSLELGDSALYFCASSAPRGSPKLFFGSGTQLSVL.

The count of this clone is one. The gene calls are TRBV4-1 and TRBJ2-3, with D uncertain. This CDR3 has 16 residues. CDR1 is MGHRA, CDR2 YSYEKL, per germline. The ends were cut back, 0 bases at V and 2 bases at J, with 12 bases in the middle. The CDR3 DNA follows: TGCGCCAGCAGCCAAGAAGCAGCGCTCCCCACAGATACGCAGTATTTT. It codes for CASSQEAALPTDTQYF.

V is TRBV7-2 and J is TRBJ1-6, with D possibly TRBD1 on 6 matching bases. V lost 7 bases, J lost 0 bases, and 13 bases lay in between. The CDR3 sequence is 16 residues long. Germline values: CDR1 SGHTA, CDR2 FQGNSA. The chain's CDR3 is CASNRGGSSYNSPLHF. DNA for the CDR3: TGTGCCAGCAATAGGGGGGGATCCTCCTATAATTCACCCCTCCACTTT.

The rearrangement links TRBV19 to TRBJ1-2; D unclear. This CDR3 spans 15 amino acids. Germline-derived CDR1 and CDR2 are LNHDA and SQIVND (reference sequence). V lost 1 base to trimming and J lost 0 bases, with 9 bases between them. The DNA for the CDR3 is TGTGCCAGTAGTATAGGGCGGAAAGCTAACTATGGCTACACCTTC. As protein: CASSIGRKANYGYTF.

The chain recombines TRBV15 with TRBJ1-1; TRBD1 might be the D (6 bases). V was shortened by 7 bases and J by 4 bases, with 19 bases between the two germline ends. Germline values: CDR1 LNHNV, CDR2 YYDKDF (reference sequence). This CDR3 is built from 15 residues. In DNA form, the CDR3 reads TGTGCCACCACAGACCGAAGGGGGATTGTCACTGAAGCTTTCTTT. It is translated as CATTDRRGIVTEAFF.

The chain carries TRBV5-4 and TRBJ2-1; D perhaps matches TRBD2 (7 bases). The V gene lost 0 bases and the J gene lost 6 bases, with 13 bases spanning the gap. This CDR3 contains 15 residues. The germline V gene has CDR1 SGHNT and CDR2 YYREEE (reference sequence). The CDR3 spells CASSLVGGPINEQFF. The DNA for the CDR3 is TGTGCCAGCAGCTTGGTGGGGGGGCCCATCAATGAGCAGTTCTTC.

V usage is TRBV4-1 and J usage is TRBJ1-1, with D unclear. The CDR3 is 14 residues long. The germline V and J ends were trimmed by 1 base and 1 base, with 7 bases remaining between them. The V gene's germline CDR1 is MGHRA and CDR2 YSYEKL. CDR3 in amino acids: CASSQVSTNTEAFF. In DNA form, the CDR3 reads TGCGCCAGCAGCCAAGTATCAACGAACACTGAAGCTTTCTTT.

The rearrangement uses TRBV19 and TRBJ2-1, with 9 bases aligning to TRBD2. CDR1 is LNHDA, CDR2 SQIVND, per germline (reference sequence). The CDR3 is 15 amino acids. V lost 3 bases and J lost 8; bases outside the gene matches: 8. This CDR3 reads CASSISSGGPYEQFF. Here the CDR3 DNA reads TGTGCCAGTAGTATCTCCAGCGGGGGGCCCTATGAGCAGTTCTTC. Looking up the rest from reference TRBV19 and TRBJ2-1 gives the full variable domain: DGGITQSPKYLFRKEGQNVTLSCEQNLNHDAMYWYRQDPGQGLRLIYYSQIVNDFQKGDIAEGYSVSREKKESFPLTVTSAQKNPTAFYLCASSISSGGPYEQFFGPGTRLTVL.

This sequence joins TRBV4-1 and TRBJ2-1; 15 bases are shared with TRBD2. Germline lookup yields CDR1 MGHRA and CDR2 YSYEKL. The CDR3 contains 20 residues. With V trimmed by 2 bases and J by 0 bases, 8 bases remained unmatched. The CDR3 bases are TGCGCCAGCAGCCAACCCAGGACTAGCGGGGGGGCTAGCTCCTACAATGAGCAGTTCTTC. This gives the protein CASSQPRTSGGASSYNEQFF.

The chain is built from TRBV14 and TRBJ2-3; D call uncertain. Germline-derived CDR1 and CDR2 are SGHDN and FVKESK. V was shortened by 2 bases and J by 5 bases, with 8 bases between the two germline ends. CDR3 length: 13 residues. The CDR3 sequence is CASSQFLRDTQYF. The CDR3 nucleotides are TGTGCCAGCAGCCAATTTCTGAGAGATACGCAGTATTTT.

In DNA form, the CDR3 reads TGTGCCTGGTCCCCTTCCTGGCAGGCGAACACTGAAGCTTTCTTT. This sequence encodes CAWSPSWQANTEAFF. This chain connects TRBV30 to TRBJ1-1, with no clear D. CDR1 and CDR2 (germline): GTSNPN, SVGIG (reference sequence). The CDR3 extends over 15 amino acids. Between the trimmed V and J ends, which lost 5 bases and 1 base, there was a span of 17 bases.

The chain's CDR3 is CASSLGVAGALMNTQYF. For the CDR3, the DNA is TGCGCCAGCAGCTTGGGGGTAGCGGGGGCACTGATGAATACGCAGTATTTT. The chain combines TRBV5-1 with TRBJ2-3; 9 nucleotides line up with TRBD2. Germline V lookup: CDR1 SGHRS, CDR2 YFSETQ. V gave up 0 bases and J gave up 7 bases; unmatched junction bases: 12. This CDR3 is 17 amino acids long.

The chain joins TRBV7-9 to TRBJ2-3; 10 nucleotides match TRBD1. The CDR3 consists of 16 residues. Germline V gene sequence: CDR1 SEHNR, CDR2 FQNEAQ (reference sequence). V gave up 2 bases and J gave up 2 bases; unmatched junction bases: 4. The DNA of the CDR3 is TGTGCCAGCAGCTTATCTGGGACAGGGGCCACAGATACGCAGTATTTT. It yields the protein CASSLSGTGATDTQYF.

This rearrangement joins TRBV6-5 to TRBJ2-1, with D perhaps matching TRBD1 (6 bases). Per germline, CDR1 MNHEY and CDR2 SVGAGI. The CDR3 extends over 12 amino acids. Trimming cost V 8 bases and J 8 bases, with 13 bases left between them. In DNA form, the CDR3 reads TGTGCCAGCGACGGACAGATCTATGAGCAGTTCTTC. It yields the protein CASDGQIYEQFF.

This rearrangement joins TRBV18 to TRBJ2-3; TRBD1 or TRBD2 may be the D gene (5 bases each). The germline CDR1 and CDR2 sequences are KGHSH and LQKENI. V lost 5 bases to trimming and J lost 6 bases, with 21 bases between them. The CDR3 is 16 residues long. The chain's CDR3 is CASSSIIRDWGDTQYF. The CDR3 DNA sequence: TGTGCCAGCTCATCTATCATCCGCGACTGGGGGGATACGCAGTATTTT.

CDR3 in amino acids: CASSIGVETQYF. DNA for the CDR3: TGTGCCAGCAGCATAGGTGTGGAGACCCAGTACTTC. The chain joins TRBV7-2 to TRBJ2-5, with D uncertain. This CDR3 contains 12 residues. Trimming removed 5 bases from V and 5 bases from J, with 9 bases in between. Germline V gene lookup returns CDR1 SGHTA and CDR2 FQGNSA.

The CDR3 sequence is CASSFGAGGLNTGELFF. CDR3 DNA sequence: TGTGCCAGCAGCTTTGGAGCGGGGGGCCTCAACACCGGGGAGCTGTTTTTT. This chain connects TRBV5-6 to TRBJ2-2; TRBD2 matches at 9 bases. CDR3 length equals 17 residues. Trimming cost V 2 bases and J 2 bases; bases outside gene matches: 7. Per germline, CDR1 SGHDT and CDR2 YYEEEE. Full variable domain (outside the CDR3, taken from reference TRBV5-6 and TRBJ2-2): DAGVTQSPTHLIKTRGQQVTLRCSPKSGHDTVSWYQQALGQGPQFIFQYYEEEERQRGNFPDRFSGHQFPNYSSELNVNALLLGDSALYLCASSFGAGGLNTGELFFGEGSRLTVL.

V gene TRBV19 combines with J gene TRBJ1-5; D gene unclear. V lost 8 bases to trimming and J lost 0 bases, with 5 bases between them. Germline V gene lookup returns CDR1 LNHDA and CDR2 SQIVND (reference sequence). The length of the CDR3 is 12 residues. The CDR3 spells CASRDSNQPQHF. The CDR3 nucleotides read TGTGCCAGTCGGGATAGCAATCAGCCCCAGCATTTT.

The J gene is TRBJ1-6, the V gene TRBV27; the D is unclear. Trimming stripped 2 bases from V and 3 bases from J, with 14 bases between. The germline gives CDR1 MNHEY, CDR2 SMNVEV (reference sequence). This CDR3 contains 17 residues. CDR3 DNA sequence: TGTGCCAGCAGTTTAGGCGTGCGACTCAGCTATAATTCACCCCTCCACTTT. Translating it yields CASSLGVRLSYNSPLHF.

V and J are TRBV5-1 and TRBJ2-1; 8 bases agree with TRBD2. The CDR3 covers 16 residues. Germline loops: CDR1 SGHRS, CDR2 YFSETQ. V lost 4 bases to trimming and J lost 6 bases; unmatched junction nucleotides: 12. CDR3 in amino acids: CASSPIVGRGGNEQFF. As DNA, the CDR3 is TGCGCCAGCAGCCCTATAGTAGGACGGGGGGGCAATGAGCAGTTCTTC.

The chain has TRBV4-1 and TRBJ2-1, with D possibly matching TRBD2 (5 bases). The germline V and J ends were trimmed by 1 base and 6 bases, with 19 bases remaining between them. The germline CDR1 and CDR2 sequences are MGHRA and YSYEKL. The CDR3 consists of 17 residues. The CDR3 DNA follows: TGCGCCAGCAGCCAAGCCCCGGGCGGAGGTACAATCAATGAGCAGTTCTTC. This sequence encodes CASSQAPGGGTINEQFF.